A single sample is the source of the 6 T cell receptor beta chains below, sequenced in a study of CD8+ T cells in alopecia areata. RNA was extracted and reverse transcribed into cDNA as the sequencing template. The table came from immunoSEQ multiplex PCR; TCRdb's copy has only in-frame clones and leaves some out. This table holds about 180,000 clones, roughly 63% found once. Sample: CD4+ T cells sorted from blood, taken at week 0. Receptors originate from a human donor with alopecia areata.

The chain is built from TRBV7-8 and TRBJ2-1, with D possibly being TRBD2 (5 bases). The CDR3 totals 16 residues. CDR1 is SGHVS, CDR2 FQNEAQ, per germline. Deletions cut 6 bases from V and 9 bases from J, with 24 bases between. The CDR3 sequence is CASRPTGGESGPEQFF. CDR3 DNA: TGTGCCAGCAGACCTACGGGTGGGGAAAGCGGCCCTGAGCAGTTCTTC.

The chain is built from TRBV5-1 and TRBJ1-1; D not resolved. The CDR3 sequence is 14 residues long. Trimming shortened V by 3 bases and J by 1 base, and 10 bases separated the two germline ends. Germline values: CDR1 SGHRS, CDR2 YFSETQ. The CDR3 bases are TGCGCCAGCAGCTCTAACACGGGGAACACTGAAGCTTTCTTT. The encoded protein is CASSSNTGNTEAFF.

The V call is TRBV25-1, the J call TRBJ2-3, with TRBD1 as a possible D gene (6 bases). The CDR3 covers 13 residues. The V gene lost 5 bases and the J gene lost 6 bases, with 12 bases spanning the gap. CDR1 MGHDK and CDR2 SYGVNS come from the germline V gene. CDR3 in amino acids: CASSMGARDTQYF. CDR3 DNA sequence: TGTGCCAGCAGTATGGGGGCTCGGGATACGCAGTATTTT. The variable domain in full, completed from reference TRBV25-1 and TRBJ2-3, reads EADIYQTPRYLVIGTGKKITLECSQTMGHDKMYWYQQDPGMELHLIHYSYGVNSTEKGDLSSESTVSRIRTEHFPLTLESARPSHTSQYLCASSMGARDTQYFGPGTRLTVL.

This chain uses TRBV7-6 with TRBJ1-1; 8 bases fit TRBD1. With V trimmed by 5 bases and J by 4 bases, 6 bases remained unmatched. Germline CDR1 SGHVS, CDR2 FNYEAQ. The CDR3 runs to 14 residues. In DNA, the CDR3 is TGTGCCAGCAGCCGGACAGGGTCGGGCACTGAAGCTTTCTTT. It codes for CASSRTGSGTEAFF.

V usage is TRBV2 and J usage is TRBJ2-7, with TRBD2 matching 10 bases. V lost 8 bases, J lost 0 bases, and 4 bases stayed unmatched. This CDR3 has 14 residues. The germline V gene has CDR1 SNHLY and CDR2 FYNNEI. CDR3 residues: CASASGGGSYEQYF. The DNA for the CDR3 is TGTGCCAGCGCGAGCGGGGGGGGCTCCTACGAGCAGTACTTC.

The chain joins TRBV6-5 to TRBJ1-3; D possibly corresponds to TRBD1 (6 bases). Germline CDR1 is MNHEY and CDR2 is SVGAGI. The CDR3 loop spans 16 amino acids. Trimming removed 2 bases from V and 0 bases from J, with 11 bases in between. CDR3 sequence reads: CASSYPGQISGNTIYF. CDR3 coding DNA: TGTGCCAGCAGTTACCCAGGACAGATCTCTGGAAACACCATATATTTT.